This T cell receptor beta chain was identified during a study of blood T cell repertoires in COVID-19. Study summary: From T cells, B-cell-depleted T cells, or PBMCs came the material, which was cDNA or gDNA.

From germline, CDR1 is MNHEY and CDR2 SVGAGI. The length of the CDR3 is 15 residues. V gave up 6 bases and J gave up 4 bases; unmatched junction bases: 6. As originally analysed: Nucleated cell counts were estimated from reference gene primer amplification. The method was immunoSEQ multiplex PCR; TCRdb's version includes in-frame clones alone and lacks a portion of them. Clone size and the V and J calls come from that table; the DNA yielded D and trimming. The sample has roughly 240,000 clones; more than 75% are singletons. Participants spanned ages about 18 to 100 years and resided in roughly 26 US areas.

The genes are TRBV6-5 and TRBJ2-5, with 12 positions matching TRBD2. This sequence originates from a woman aged 45 to 65 who had recovered from COVID-19. The sequencing input was PBMCs or T cells enriched from blood (not recorded which). The CDR3 coding sequence is TGTGCCAGCAGCCGAACTAGCGGGAGGCGAGAGACCCAGTACTTC. Protein product: CASSRTSGRRETQYF.